A selection of T cell receptor beta chains follows, all from one sample in a study of T cell repertoires in cytomegalovirus infection. TCRdb passed the reads through MiXCR, listing each CDR3 protein once. This sample has hundreds of thousands of distinct CDR3 sequences; approximately 25% occur once, and the top ten carry approximately 8%. The material sequenced was CD8+ T cells from PBMCs. These receptors came from a human donor in good health (CMV status not recorded). Some clones in this sample may be carry-over from other donors' samples. Both conserved end residues are part of each CDR3. Fields, in order: clone size, D gene, V gene, J gene, CDR3 protein, CDR3 DNA. The D gene is left open where the match is weak. Size is stated for part of the rows, as once, few or many counts, or as a class when the clone is expanded.

many	TRBD1	TRBV7-9	TRBJ2-1	CASSFPGTGVEEQFF	TGTGCCAGCAGCTTTCCCGGGACAGGGGTCGAGGAGCAGTTCTTC
few	TRBD2	TRBV7-8	TRBJ2-7	CASSFRDYYEQYF	TGTGCCAGCAGCTTTAGGGACTACTACGAGCAGTACTTC
NA	NA	TRBV7-6	TRBJ2-7	CASSDPGGPIEQYF	TGTGCCAGCAGCGACCCTGGTGGCCCCATCGAGCAGTACTTT
NA	TRBD2	TRBV20-1	TRBJ2-1	CSANGGTNEQFF	TGCAGTGCTAACGGGGGGACCAATGAGCAGTTCTTC
NA	NA	TRBV6-1	TRBJ2-2	CASSEHGTGELFF	TGTGCCAGCAGTGAACATGGGACCGGGGAGCTGTTTTTT
NA	NA	TRBV14	TRBJ2-3	CASSQDHYFGTDTQYF	TGTGCCAGCAGCCAAGATCACTACTTCGGCACAGATACGCAGTATTTT
many	NA	TRBV7-6	TRBJ1-2	CASSLAGDGYTF	TGTGCCAGCAGCTTAGCAGGGGATGGCTACACCTTC
few	TRBD1	TRBV4-1	TRBJ1-1	CASSRMTGEVRAFF	TGCGCCAGCAGCCGGATGACAGGGGAGGTGAGAGCTTTCTTT
NA	NA	TRBV10-3	TRBJ2-3	CALGGPADTQYF	TGTGCCCTCGGGGGGCCCGCGGATACGCAGTATTTT
NA	NA	TRBV15	TRBJ1-1	CATLNRSRIFFF	TGTGCCACCCTCAATAGATCTAGGATTTTCTTCTTT
NA	NA	TRBV27	TRBJ1-5	CASGYQPQHF	TGTGCCAGCGGTTATCAGCCCCAGCATTTT
NA	TRBD2	TRBV7-9	TRBJ2-7	CASSLYPPLTSGSYEQYF	TGTGCCAGCAGCTTATACCCCCCCCTGACTAGCGGGTCTTACGAGCAGTACTTC
many	NA	TRBV7-6	TRBJ2-1	CASSLTWLENNEQFF	TGTGCCAGCAGCTTGACGTGGCTAGAAAACAATGAGCAGTTCTTC
NA	NA	TRBV5-4	TRBJ2-1	CASSFVDWGLDEQFF	TGTGCCAGCAGCTTCGTCGATTGGGGGTTGGACGAGCAGTTCTTC
many	TRBD1	TRBV6-5	TRBJ1-1	CASSYHGQGRNTEAFF	TGTGCCAGCAGTTACCATGGACAGGGAAGAAACACTGAAGCTTTCTTT
many	NA	TRBV7-9	TRBJ1-4	CASSSDLERNEKLFF	TGTGCCAGCAGCTCGGACCTCGAGAGGAATGAAAAACTGTTTTTT
many	TRBD1	TRBV7-8	TRBJ2-5	CASSFRGHLETQYF	TGTGCCAGCAGCTTTAGGGGGCACTTAGAGACCCAGTACTTC
NA	NA	TRBV29-1	TRBJ1-2	CSVEGLQGINYGYTF	TGCAGCGTTGAAGGCCTACAGGGAATTAACTATGGCTACACCTTC
few	TRBD1	TRBV6-2/TRBV6-3	TRBJ2-2	CASSYSRTGVNTGELFF	TGTGCCAGCAGTTACTCCCGGACAGGGGTTAACACCGGGGAGCTGTTTTTT
many	NA	TRBV7-8	TRBJ2-1	CASSSNRGKWKEQFF	TGTGCCAGCAGCTCCAATCGCGGAAAATGGAAGGAGCAGTTCTTC
few	NA	TRBV7-4	TRBJ1-5	CASSSTVIRDHGNQPQHF	TGTGCCAGCAGCTCAACCGTCATCAGGGACCATGGCAATCAGCCCCAGCATTTT
few	NA	TRBV12-3/TRBV12-4	TRBJ1-2	CASSLRINYGYTF	TGTGCCAGCAGTTTGCGGATCAACTATGGCTACACCTTC
once	TRBD1	TRBV7-9	TRBJ2-1	CASSPTRTGSYNEQFF	TGTGCCAGCAGCCCAACAAGGACAGGCTCCTACAATGAGCAGTTCTTC
NA	NA	TRBV6-5	TRBJ2-2	CASSFYPFRGPPFTGELFF	TGTGCCAGCAGTTTTTACCCCTTTAGAGGACCTCCTTTCACCGGGGAGCTGTTTTTT
NA	NA	TRBV12-3/TRBV12-4	TRBJ1-2	CASSPGIPLYGYTF	TGTGCCAGCAGCCCGGGTATCCCTCTTTATGGCTACACCTTC
NA	NA	TRBV7-9	TRBJ1-5	CASSHARWGQPQHF	TGTGCCAGCAGCCATGCCCGGTGGGGTCAGCCCCAGCATTTT
few	TRBD1	TRBV29-1	TRBJ2-5	CSVEGWTGIQETQYF	TGCAGCGTTGAAGGGTGGACAGGGATCCAAGAGACCCAGTACTTC
NA	NA	TRBV6-4	TRBJ2-2	CASREGGELFF	TGTGCCAGCAGGGAAGGGGGGGAGCTGTTTTTT
NA	TRBD1	TRBV5-5	TRBJ1-1	CASSLTGAGEAFF	TGTGCCAGCAGCTTGACAGGGGCTGGTGAAGCTTTCTTT
NA	NA	TRBV15	TRBJ2-2	CATNPGSGELFF	TGTGCCACCAACCCAGGGTCCGGGGAGCTGTTTTTT
NA	TRBD1	TRBV7-2	TRBJ1-6	CASSLLGQHNNSPLHF	TGTGCCAGCAGCTTATTGGGACAGCATAATAATTCACCCCTCCACTTT
many	TRBD2	TRBV27	TRBJ2-1	CASSWTSGAYNEQFF	TGTGCCAGCAGCTGGACTAGCGGGGCATACAATGAGCAGTTCTTC
few	NA	TRBV19	TRBJ2-7	CASSISGQRSYEQYF	TGTGCCAGTAGTATATCAGGCCAGCGATCCTACGAGCAGTACTTC
NA	TRBD1	TRBV7-3	TRBJ2-2	CASDRVITGELFF	TGTGCCAGCGACAGGGTTATCACCGGGGAGCTGTTTTTT
NA	TRBD1	TRBV5-3	TRBJ2-7	CARSLPTDRDEQYF	TGTGCCAGAAGCTTGCCGACGGACAGGGACGAGCAGTACTTC
many	NA	TRBV29-1	TRBJ2-1	CSVEQIYNEQFF	TGCAGCGTCGAACAGATCTACAATGAGCAGTTCTTC
NA	TRBD1	TRBV28	TRBJ2-2	CAIGTGDYTGELFF	TGTGCCATAGGGACAGGGGACTACACCGGGGAGCTGTTTTTT
few	NA	TRBV7-9	TRBJ2-7	CASSFGQGGSQQYF	TGTGCCAGCAGCTTCGGTCAGGGGGGGAGTCAGCAGTACTTC
few	NA	TRBV5-5	TRBJ2-2	CASTYMALATGELFF	TGTGCCAGCACCTATATGGCGTTGGCCACCGGGGAGCTGTTTTTT
NA	TRBD1	TRBV6-1	TRBJ2-2	CATKTGENTGELYF	TGTGCCACCAAGACAGGGGAGAACACCGGGGAGCTGTATTTT
NA	NA	TRBV12-3/TRBV12-4	TRBJ2-1	CASSGEGHRDNEQFF	TGTGCCAGCAGTGGTGAAGGGCATCGGGACAATGAGCAGTTCTTC